This T cell receptor beta chain was sequenced during a study of blood T cell repertoires in COVID-19. The overall study: The analysed material was cDNA or gDNA that came from T cells, B-cell-depleted T cells, or PBMCs.

Only in-frame clones appear in the TCRdb table, and some are missing; sequencing was by immunoSEQ multiplex PCR. Among about 430,000 clones listed, 75% to 90% were seen once. CDR1 is MNHEY and CDR2 is SVGAGI in the germline V gene. V lost 5 bases, J lost 6 bases, and 11 bases lay in between. This CDR3 is built from 13 residues. Participants spanned ages about 18 to 95 years and resided in about two dozen US areas. What the recovered Cohort 3 donors had was two negative PCRs, clearance, or symptom resolution. This receptor was taken from a man aged 30 to 39 who had recovered from COVID-19. The sequenced material came from PBMCs or T cells enriched from blood (not recorded which). The V call is TRBV6-5, the J call TRBJ2-4, with D possibly being TRBD2 (7 bases). CDR3 nucleotide sequence: TGTGCCAGCAGTCAAAGGGGGGGAAACATTCAGTACTTC. Its protein product is CASSQRGGNIQYF.